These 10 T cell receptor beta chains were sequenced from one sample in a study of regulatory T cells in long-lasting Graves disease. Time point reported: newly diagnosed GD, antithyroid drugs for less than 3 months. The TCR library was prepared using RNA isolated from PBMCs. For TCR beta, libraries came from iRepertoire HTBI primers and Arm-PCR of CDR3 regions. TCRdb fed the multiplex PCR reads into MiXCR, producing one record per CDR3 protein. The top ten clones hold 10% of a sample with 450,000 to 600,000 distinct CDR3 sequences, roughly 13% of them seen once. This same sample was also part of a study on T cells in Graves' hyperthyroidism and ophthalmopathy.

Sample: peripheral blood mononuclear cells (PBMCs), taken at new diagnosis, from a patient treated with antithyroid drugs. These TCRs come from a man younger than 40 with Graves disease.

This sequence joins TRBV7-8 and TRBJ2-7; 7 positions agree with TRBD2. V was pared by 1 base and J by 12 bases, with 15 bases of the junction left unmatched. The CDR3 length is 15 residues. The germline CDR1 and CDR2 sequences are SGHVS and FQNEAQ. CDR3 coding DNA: TGTGCCAGCAGCTTAGGGGTCCGGGGGGACTCCCCGGCGTACTTC. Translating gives CASSLGVRGDSPAYF. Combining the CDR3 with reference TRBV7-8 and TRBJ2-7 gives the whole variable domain GAGVSQSPRYKVAKRGQDVALRCDPISGHVSLFWYQQALGQGPEFLTYFQNEAQLDKSGLPSDRFFAERPEGSVSTLKIQRTQQEDSAVYLCASSLGVRGDSPAYFGPGTRLTVT.

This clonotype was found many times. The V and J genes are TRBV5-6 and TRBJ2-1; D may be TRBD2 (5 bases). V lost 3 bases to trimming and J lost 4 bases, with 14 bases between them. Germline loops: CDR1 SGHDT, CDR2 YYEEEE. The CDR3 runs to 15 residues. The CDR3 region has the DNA TGTGCCAGCAGCTCTGAGGGCCTCATTTACAATGAGCAGTTCTTC. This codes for CASSSEGLIYNEQFF.

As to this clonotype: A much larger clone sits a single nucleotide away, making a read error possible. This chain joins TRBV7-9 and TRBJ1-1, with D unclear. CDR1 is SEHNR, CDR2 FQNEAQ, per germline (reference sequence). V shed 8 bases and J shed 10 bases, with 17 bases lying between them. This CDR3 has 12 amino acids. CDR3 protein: CASGQGIPGAFF. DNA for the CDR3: TGTGCCAGCGGCCAAGGGATCCCTGGAGCTTTCTTT.

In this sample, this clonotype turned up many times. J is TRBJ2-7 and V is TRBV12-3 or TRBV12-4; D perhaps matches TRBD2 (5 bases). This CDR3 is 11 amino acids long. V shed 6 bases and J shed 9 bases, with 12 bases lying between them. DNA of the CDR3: TGTGCCAGCAGACTAGGCCACTGGCAGTACTTC. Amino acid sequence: CASRLGHWQYF.

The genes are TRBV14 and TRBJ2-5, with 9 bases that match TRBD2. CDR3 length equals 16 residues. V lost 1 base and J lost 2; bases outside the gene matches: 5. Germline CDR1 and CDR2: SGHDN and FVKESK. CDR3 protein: CASSQATTSGQETQYF. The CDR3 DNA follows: TGTGCCAGCAGCCAAGCGACGACTAGCGGACAAGAGACCCAGTACTTC.

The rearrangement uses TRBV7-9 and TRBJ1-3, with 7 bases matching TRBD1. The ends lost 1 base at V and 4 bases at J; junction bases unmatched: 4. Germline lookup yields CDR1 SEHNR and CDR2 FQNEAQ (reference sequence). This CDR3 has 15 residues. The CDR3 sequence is CASSLGTGVGNTIYF. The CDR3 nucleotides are TGTGCCAGCAGCTTAGGTACAGGGGTCGGAAACACCATATATTTT.

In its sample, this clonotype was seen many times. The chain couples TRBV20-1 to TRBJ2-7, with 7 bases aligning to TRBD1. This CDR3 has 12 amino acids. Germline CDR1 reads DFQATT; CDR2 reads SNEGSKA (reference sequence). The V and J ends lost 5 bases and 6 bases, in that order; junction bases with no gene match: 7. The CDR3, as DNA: TGCAGTGCTGATCGACAGGGCCGCGAGCAGTACTTC. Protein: CSADRQGREQYF.

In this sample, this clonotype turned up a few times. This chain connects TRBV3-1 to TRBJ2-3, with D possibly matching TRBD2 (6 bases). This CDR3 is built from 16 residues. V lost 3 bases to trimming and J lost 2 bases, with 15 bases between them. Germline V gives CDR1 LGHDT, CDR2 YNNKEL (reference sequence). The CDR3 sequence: CASSQRGGADTDTQYF. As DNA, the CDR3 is TGTGCCAGCAGCCAGAGAGGAGGGGCGGACACAGATACGCAGTATTTT.

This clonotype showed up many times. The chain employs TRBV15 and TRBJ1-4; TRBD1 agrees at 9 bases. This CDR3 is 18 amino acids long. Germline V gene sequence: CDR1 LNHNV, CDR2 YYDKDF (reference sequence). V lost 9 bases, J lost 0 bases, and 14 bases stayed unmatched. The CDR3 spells CATGTRTGDFATNEKLFF. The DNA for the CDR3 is TGTGCCACTGGAACTCGGACAGGGGACTTTGCAACTAATGAAAAACTGTTTTTT.

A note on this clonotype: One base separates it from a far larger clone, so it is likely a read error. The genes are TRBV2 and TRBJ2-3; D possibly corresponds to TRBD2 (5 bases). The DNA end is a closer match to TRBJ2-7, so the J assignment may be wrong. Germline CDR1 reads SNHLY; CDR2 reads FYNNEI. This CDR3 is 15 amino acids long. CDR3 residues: CASKAGGSTYNEQYF. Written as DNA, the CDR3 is TGTGCCAGCAAGGCTGGCGGGTCGACCTACAATGAGCAGTACTTC.